A selection of T cell receptor beta chains follows, all from one sample in a study of neurological immune-mediated disorders. TCRdb used MiXCR to reprocess the 5' RACE reads, holding one entry per CDR3 protein. The sample contains about 41,000 distinct CDR3 sequences, more than 14% of which appear only once. Source material: CD4+ T cells from blood. The source of these receptors is an older woman with HTLV-1-associated myelopathy (HAM/TSP). Each CDR3 is given with its conserved first and last residue. D genes are given only for firm matches. Size is omitted from some rows. Given values are once, few, many or a class for expanded clones.

abundance: many
v_gene: TRBV29-1
d_gene: .
j_gene: TRBJ1-2
CDR3nt: TGCAGCGTTGAAAGACAGAGCTATGGCTACACCTTC
CDR3aa: CSVERQSYGYTF

abundance: many
v_gene: TRBV10-2
d_gene: .
j_gene: TRBJ1-1
CDR3nt: TGCGCCAGCAGTGAGCACGGCAGGGGGAACACTGAAGCTTTCTTT
CDR3aa: CASSEHGRGNTEAFF

abundance: many
v_gene: TRBV3-1
d_gene: .
j_gene: TRBJ2-1
CDR3nt: TGTGCCAGCAAGGGGAGGTACAATGAGCAGTTCTTC
CDR3aa: CASKGRYNEQFF

abundance: many
v_gene: TRBV6-5
d_gene: .
j_gene: TRBJ1-6
CDR3nt: TGTGCCAGCAGTTACTCGATTAGGGGAAGTTCACCCCTCCACTTT
CDR3aa: CASSYSIRGSSPLHF

abundance: many
v_gene: TRBV3-1
d_gene: TRBD2
j_gene: TRBJ2-1
CDR3nt: TGTGCCAGCAGCCAACAAGGGACTACCTACAATGAGCAGTTCTTC
CDR3aa: CASSQQGTTYNEQFF

abundance: many
v_gene: TRBV5-1
d_gene: TRBD2
j_gene: TRBJ2-5
CDR3nt: TGCGCCAGCAGGATTAGCGGGGGGCCAGAGACCCAGTACTTC
CDR3aa: CASRISGGPETQYF

abundance: many
v_gene: TRBV20-1
d_gene: .
j_gene: TRBJ2-7
CDR3nt: TGCAGTGCTAGGGTCCCGCAGGGTTCAGGCGAGCAGTACTTC
CDR3aa: CSARVPQGSGEQYF

abundance: many
v_gene: TRBV16
d_gene: .
j_gene: TRBJ1-3
CDR3nt: TGTGCCAGCAGCCGACAGTTTACCTCTGGAAACACCATATATTTT
CDR3aa: CASSRQFTSGNTIYF

abundance: many
v_gene: TRBV11-2
d_gene: TRBD1
j_gene: TRBJ2-2
CDR3nt: TGTGCCAGCAGCCCGGGACAGATCATCGGGGAGCTGTTTTTT
CDR3aa: CASSPGQIIGELFF

abundance: many
v_gene: TRBV6-1
d_gene: .
j_gene: TRBJ2-3
CDR3nt: TGTGCCAGCAGTGAAAAGCCGAGTCCGCCGGGCCCGGATACGCAGTATTTT
CDR3aa: CASSEKPSPPGPDTQYF

abundance: many
v_gene: TRBV6-6
d_gene: .
j_gene: TRBJ2-1
CDR3nt: TGTGCCAGCAGCCAATACAATGAGCAGTTCTTC
CDR3aa: CASSQYNEQFF

abundance: many
v_gene: TRBV4-1
d_gene: TRBD2
j_gene: TRBJ2-1
CDR3nt: TGCGCCAGCAGCCAGGGTCCCACTAGCGGGAGGGTCAATGAGCAGTTCTTC
CDR3aa: CASSQGPTSGRVNEQFF

abundance: many
v_gene: TRBV9
d_gene: .
j_gene: TRBJ1-2
CDR3nt: TGTGCCAGCAGCGTCGGGGGCCACTATGGCTACACCTTC
CDR3aa: CASSVGGHYGYTF

abundance: .
v_gene: TRBV6-1
d_gene: TRBD1
j_gene: TRBJ1-5
CDR3nt: TGTGCCAGCACAATGGACAGGGGGGAGCCCCAGCATTTT
CDR3aa: CASTMDRGEPQHF

abundance: many
v_gene: TRBV20-1
d_gene: .
j_gene: TRBJ2-7
CDR3nt: TGCAGTGCTTTAAAGGACAGTCTCTCCTACGAGCAGTACTTC
CDR3aa: CSALKDSLSYEQYF

abundance: many
v_gene: TRBV5-6
d_gene: .
j_gene: TRBJ1-1
CDR3nt: TGTGCCAGCAGCTTGTGGGGAGGCACTGAAGCTTTCTTT
CDR3aa: CASSLWGGTEAFF

abundance: many
v_gene: TRBV7-2
d_gene: TRBD2
j_gene: TRBJ2-3
CDR3nt: TGTGCCAGCAGCTTAGCGTTTGGCTTAGCGGGTCCCACAGATACGCAGTATTTT
CDR3aa: CASSLAFGLAGPTDTQYF

abundance: many
v_gene: TRBV20-1
d_gene: .
j_gene: TRBJ2-3
CDR3nt: TGCAGTGCTACAGCCGGGGCCGGGGCAGATACGCAGTATTTT
CDR3aa: CSATAGAGADTQYF

abundance: many
v_gene: TRBV20-1
d_gene: .
j_gene: TRBJ1-2
CDR3nt: TGCAGTGCTGGGTTCGTGGGATATGGAGGCTACACCTTC
CDR3aa: CSAGFVGYGGYTF

abundance: many
v_gene: TRBV20-1
d_gene: .
j_gene: TRBJ2-1
CDR3nt: TGCAGTGCTAGAGGACCCCCAGGACAGATAATTGACAATGAGCAGTTCTTC
CDR3aa: CSARGPPGQIIDNEQFF

abundance: few
v_gene: TRBV10-3
d_gene: .
j_gene: TRBJ2-7
CDR3nt: TGTGCCATCAGTGACCCGTACAGGGGGGGGTCGGAAGAGCAGTACTTC
CDR3aa: CAISDPYRGGSEEQYF

abundance: many
v_gene: TRBV7-2
d_gene: .
j_gene: TRBJ2-2
CDR3nt: TGTGCCAGCAGCTTAGTTATTGACATCGGGGAGCTGTTTTTT
CDR3aa: CASSLVIDIGELFF

abundance: many
v_gene: TRBV5-1
d_gene: .
j_gene: TRBJ2-1
CDR3nt: TGCGCCAGCAGCCTACCACTCGGGACCTACAATGAGCAGTTCTTC
CDR3aa: CASSLPLGTYNEQFF

abundance: many
v_gene: TRBV20-1
d_gene: .
j_gene: TRBJ1-6
CDR3nt: TGCAGTGCGAGAAGAAGCGGGGTCTACGGTTGGGACCTCTCAAATTCACCCCTCCACTTT
CDR3aa: CSARRSGVYGWDLSNSPLHF

abundance: many
v_gene: TRBV7-9
d_gene: .
j_gene: TRBJ2-5
CDR3nt: TGTGCCAGCAGCCTTCAACAGGGTGGTACCGAGACCCAGTACTTC
CDR3aa: CASSLQQGGTETQYF

abundance: many
v_gene: TRBV4-2
d_gene: TRBD1
j_gene: TRBJ1-4
CDR3nt: TGTGCCAGCAGCCTCCGGGACAGGAATGATGAAAAACTGTTTTTT
CDR3aa: CASSLRDRNDEKLFF

abundance: medium-sized
v_gene: TRBV5-1
d_gene: .
j_gene: TRBJ2-1
CDR3nt: TGCGCCAGCGGCCGGGGGGCGATCTACAATGAGCAGTTCTTC
CDR3aa: CASGRGAIYNEQFF

abundance: many
v_gene: TRBV6-6
d_gene: TRBD1
j_gene: TRBJ2-7
CDR3nt: TGTGCCAGCAGTGGACAGGGTTACGAGCAGTACTTC
CDR3aa: CASSGQGYEQYF

abundance: many
v_gene: TRBV10-3
d_gene: .
j_gene: TRBJ2-6
CDR3nt: TGTGCCATCAGCCCCCGACAGCCCTCTGGGGCCAACGTCCTGACTTTC
CDR3aa: CAISPRQPSGANVLTF

abundance: many
v_gene: TRBV10-2
d_gene: .
j_gene: TRBJ1-1
CDR3nt: TGCGCCAGCAGTCGAATGGAGGGCTACGAAGCTTTCTTT
CDR3aa: CASSRMEGYEAFF

abundance: many
v_gene: TRBV18
d_gene: .
j_gene: TRBJ1-1
CDR3nt: TGTGCCAGCTCACCTACAAAGGAAGCCCGGACTGAAGCTTTCTTT
CDR3aa: CASSPTKEARTEAFF

abundance: many
v_gene: TRBV6-1
d_gene: .
j_gene: TRBJ1-2
CDR3nt: TGTGCCAGCAGGCCAGCCAACTATGGCTACACCTTC
CDR3aa: CASRPANYGYTF

abundance: many
v_gene: TRBV6-1
d_gene: .
j_gene: TRBJ2-3
CDR3nt: TGTGCCACAGGTTGGGGGGCCCCTAGCACAGATACGCAGTATTTT
CDR3aa: CATGWGAPSTDTQYF

abundance: few
v_gene: TRBV3-1
d_gene: TRBD1
j_gene: TRBJ1-1
CDR3nt: TGTGCCAGCGGACAGGGGGATCGGACTGAAGCTTTCTTT
CDR3aa: CASGQGDRTEAFF

abundance: many
v_gene: TRBV25-1
d_gene: .
j_gene: TRBJ1-2
CDR3nt: TGTGCCAGCAGTGAATACGGAGGTTTCTATGGCTACACCTTC
CDR3aa: CASSEYGGFYGYTF

abundance: many
v_gene: TRBV20-1
d_gene: .
j_gene: TRBJ2-3
CDR3nt: TGCAGTGCTAGACCTGTCCGCCGGGCCCTCACAGATACGCAGTATTTT
CDR3aa: CSARPVRRALTDTQYF

abundance: many
v_gene: TRBV20-1
d_gene: .
j_gene: TRBJ2-1
CDR3nt: TGCAGTGCTCCCCGGGCCCCGGTAGATGAGCAGTTCTTC
CDR3aa: CSAPRAPVDEQFF

abundance: many
v_gene: TRBV3-1
d_gene: .
j_gene: TRBJ2-7
CDR3nt: TGTGCCAGCAGCCAGAGCCAGTGGAGCTCCTACGAGCAGTACTTC
CDR3aa: CASSQSQWSSYEQYF

abundance: many
v_gene: TRBV30
d_gene: TRBD1
j_gene: TRBJ1-2
CDR3nt: TGTGCCTGGAGTTCCGGACAGGCTAACTATGGCTACACCTTC
CDR3aa: CAWSSGQANYGYTF

abundance: many
v_gene: TRBV6-5
d_gene: .
j_gene: TRBJ1-6
CDR3nt: TGTGCCAGCAGTTACTCGAAAAGGGGGGGTTCACCCCTCCACTTT
CDR3aa: CASSYSKRGGSPLHF

abundance: many
v_gene: TRBV4-1
d_gene: .
j_gene: TRBJ2-7
CDR3nt: TGCGCCAGCAGCCTCCGGGGGGTGCTCAGGGGGGAGCAGTACTTC
CDR3aa: CASSLRGVLRGEQYF

abundance: many
v_gene: TRBV5-1
d_gene: .
j_gene: TRBJ1-1
CDR3nt: TGCGCCAGCAGCCTAGGGGGGGGCTACACTGAAGCTTTCTTT
CDR3aa: CASSLGGGYTEAFF

abundance: .
v_gene: TRBV30
d_gene: TRBD1
j_gene: TRBJ1-1
CDR3nt: TGTGCCTGGACCCTACAGGGGGGCACTGAAGCTTTCTTT
CDR3aa: CAWTLQGGTEAFF

abundance: many
v_gene: TRBV20-1
d_gene: .
j_gene: TRBJ2-3
CDR3nt: TGCAGTGCTAGAGTCCCAGGCACAGATACGCAGTATTTT
CDR3aa: CSARVPGTDTQYF

abundance: many
v_gene: TRBV6-1
d_gene: .
j_gene: TRBJ1-5
CDR3nt: TGTGCCAGCAGTTTGACCTGGGGGGCCCAGCATTTT
CDR3aa: CASSLTWGAQHF

abundance: .
v_gene: TRBV20-1
d_gene: .
j_gene: TRBJ2-7
CDR3nt: TGCAGTGCTAGTTACAACTCCTACGAGCAGTACTTC
CDR3aa: CSASYNSYEQYF

abundance: once
v_gene: TRBV10-1
d_gene: .
j_gene: TRBJ2-2
CDR3nt: TGCGCCAGCAGTGAAGTCATGGGAACCGGGGAGCTGTTTTTT
CDR3aa: CASSEVMGTGELFF

abundance: many
v_gene: TRBV6-5
d_gene: TRBD1
j_gene: TRBJ1-6
CDR3nt: TGTGCCAGCAGTTACAGGGGGACAGGGTCTAATTCACCCCTCCACTTT
CDR3aa: CASSYRGTGSNSPLHF

abundance: many
v_gene: TRBV9
d_gene: .
j_gene: TRBJ2-1
CDR3nt: TGTGCCAGCAGCGTAGATAGGTTCGATGAGCAGTTCTTC
CDR3aa: CASSVDRFDEQFF

abundance: many
v_gene: TRBV5-1
d_gene: .
j_gene: TRBJ2-1
CDR3nt: TGCGCCAGCAGCTGGGAAGGGGCTAATTACAATGAGCAGTTCTTC
CDR3aa: CASSWEGANYNEQFF

abundance: many
v_gene: TRBV9
d_gene: TRBD2
j_gene: TRBJ2-3
CDR3nt: TGTGCCAGCAGCGGACGGGGGGGGGCCACAGATACGCAGTATTTT
CDR3aa: CASSGRGGATDTQYF

abundance: many
v_gene: TRBV10-2
d_gene: TRBD2
j_gene: TRBJ2-2
CDR3nt: TGCGCCAGCAGTCCCAGGGGCGGGGGGACCGGGGAGCTGTTTTTT
CDR3aa: CASSPRGGGTGELFF

abundance: many
v_gene: TRBV15
d_gene: TRBD2
j_gene: TRBJ2-3
CDR3nt: TGTGCCACCAGCAGAGGACTAGCGGGGGTGGTAGATACGCAGTATTTT
CDR3aa: CATSRGLAGVVDTQYF

abundance: many
v_gene: TRBV20-1
d_gene: TRBD1
j_gene: TRBJ1-6
CDR3nt: TGCAGTGCGGCAGGGGGCAATTCACCCCTCCACTTT
CDR3aa: CSAAGGNSPLHF